The 17 T cell receptor beta chains presented below share a single source sample, sequenced in a study of graft-versus-host responses after intestinal transplantation. No cognate antigen is known for these TCRs. Repertoires were generated with immunoSEQ multiplex PCR, while TCRdb's copy carries only in-frame clones and drops some. The sample shows about 94,000 clones, 91% of them seen only once. The sample in question was unstimulated CD8+ T cells sorted from spleen or lymph node cells, obtained before intestinal transplant. The source of these receptors is a human donor who received an intestinal transplant.

The chain employs TRBV13 and TRBJ2-1; TRBD2 aligns across 7 bases. Germline lookup yields CDR1 PRHDT and CDR2 FYEKMQ (reference sequence). Germline trimming cut 4 bases from V and 8 bases from J; bases unmatched to any gene: 11. This CDR3 has 15 residues. CDR3 sequence: CASSSSSTSYHEQFF. DNA of the CDR3: TGTGCCAGCAGCTCCTCTTCGACTAGCTATCATGAGCAGTTCTTC.

V gene TRBV2 combines with J gene TRBJ1-2; D perhaps matches TRBD1 (5 bases). The germline V gene encodes CDR1 SNHLY and CDR2 FYNNEI. V dropped 6 bases and J dropped 6 bases, with 14 bases sitting between them. This CDR3 has 13 residues. The CDR3 DNA sequence: TGTGCCAGCAGGGGGCGGGAGGTGGATGGCTACACCTTC. This encodes CASRGREVDGYTF.

This clone was observed a single time. The rearrangement joins TRBV9 to TRBJ1-2; the match to TRBD1 covers 9 bases. J was trimmed by 4 bases and V by 0 bases; bases with no gene match: 7. This CDR3 comprises 16 residues. In germline, CDR1 is SGDLS, CDR2 YYNGEE. CDR3 DNA sequence: TGTGCCAGCAGCGTAGATAGTAGGGGACAGGGCTATGGCTACACCTTC. It translates to CASSVDSRGQGYGYTF. The whole variable domain, remainder taken from reference TRBV9 and TRBJ1-2, is DSGVTQTPKHLITATGQRVTLRCSPRSGDLSVYWYQQSLDQGLQFLIQYYNGEERAKGNILERFSAQQFPDLHSELNLSSLELGDSALYFCASSVDSRGQGYGYTFGSGTRLTVV.

CDR3 in DNA: TGTGCCAGCAGCGCCCCGGGACTAGGGAACACCGGGGAGCTGTTTTTT. It is translated as CASSAPGLGNTGELFF. The chain has TRBV9 and TRBJ2-2; 8 bases are shared with TRBD2. CDR1 and CDR2 (germline): SGDLS, YYNGEE. This CDR3 contains 16 residues. V was clipped by 3 bases and J by 1 base; unmatched bases: 5.

The gene calls are TRBV7-9 and TRBJ2-7, with unresolved D. The V and J ends lost 1 base and 6 bases respectively, with 10 bases between them. The germline V gene encodes CDR1 SEHNR and CDR2 FQNEAQ (reference sequence). The CDR3 loop spans 13 amino acids. CDR3 sequence (DNA): TGTGCCAGCAGCTTAGGTAGCAATGCCGAGCAGTACTTC. The encoded protein is CASSLGSNAEQYF.

The J gene is TRBJ1-3, the V gene TRBV19, with TRBD1 as a possible D gene (5 bases). CDR3 length equals 13 residues. The V and J ends lost 7 bases and 4 bases respectively, with 11 bases between them. Germline V gene sequence: CDR1 LNHDA, CDR2 SQIVND (reference sequence). The CDR3 loop reads CASTAGGGNTIYF. The CDR3, as DNA: TGTGCCAGTACCGCCGGGGGGGGAAACACCATATATTTT.

V gene TRBV5-1 combines with J gene TRBJ2-1; D is undetermined. V was cut by 7 bases and J by 0 bases, with 11 bases left in between. Germline CDR1 reads SGHRS; CDR2 reads YFSETQ. This CDR3 has 14 amino acids. CDR3 DNA: TGCGCCAGCCGCCTAGAGACCTCCTACAATGAGCAGTTCTTC. This gives the protein CASRLETSYNEQFF.

This clone was found a few times. This sequence joins TRBV5-6 and TRBJ1-2; D is unresolved. Germline lookup yields CDR1 SGHDT and CDR2 YYEEEE. This CDR3 region has 13 residues. With 2 bases removed from V and 4 bases from J, the gap between germline ends came to 9 bases. CDR3 DNA sequence: TGTGCCAGCAGCTTCCGAGCTACCTATGGCTACACCTTC. Its protein is CASSFRATYGYTF.

V usage is TRBV7-9 and J usage is TRBJ1-1; D gene uncertain. This CDR3 is 16 amino acids long. Trimming stripped 4 bases from V and 1 base from J, with 16 bases between. Germline CDR1 SEHNR, CDR2 FQNEAQ (reference sequence). Here the CDR3 reads CASSSPGPGGNTEAFF. CDR3 in DNA: TGTGCCAGCAGCTCCCCTGGGCCAGGAGGGAACACTGAAGCTTTCTTT.

The chain couples TRBV28 to TRBJ2-7; 9 positions match TRBD2. With V trimmed by 7 bases and J by 2 bases, 6 bases remained unmatched. From germline, CDR1 is MDHEN and CDR2 SYDVKM. The CDR3 spans 14 residues. The CDR3 nucleotides are TGTGCCAGCACGGGCGGGAGGGGCGCCTACGAGCAGTACTTC. Protein sequence: CASTGGRGAYEQYF.

The chain uses TRBV5-1 and TRBJ2-7; the match to TRBD2 covers 10 bases. Germline V lookup: CDR1 SGHRS, CDR2 YFSETQ. The junction had 8 bases not matched to a gene; V was cut back by 1 base and J by 4 bases. The CDR3 length is 16 residues. The DNA for the CDR3 is TGCGCCAGCAGCTTGACAAGGCCTAGCGGGAGTTACGAGCAGTACTTC. Translated, it gives CASSLTRPSGSYEQYF. The whole variable domain, filled in from reference TRBV5-1 and TRBJ2-7, reads KAGVTQTPRYLIKTRGQQVTLSCSPISGHRSVSWYQQTPGQGLQFLFEYFSETQRNKGNFPGRFSGRQFSNSRSEMNVSTLELGDSALYLCASSLTRPSGSYEQYFGPGTRLTVT.

The chain uses TRBV29-1 and TRBJ2-3; weak D call: TRBD2 (6 bases). Trimming removed 4 bases from V and 1 base from J, with 12 bases in between. This CDR3 has 14 amino acids. Per germline, CDR1 SQVTM and CDR2 ANQGSEA. This chain's CDR3 is CSVVAREGTDTQYF. The CDR3 nucleotides read TGCAGCGTTGTGGCCAGGGAGGGCACAGATACGCAGTATTTT.

J is TRBJ1-2 and V is TRBV5-1; D not certain. The CDR3 loop spans 16 amino acids. The germline CDR1 and CDR2 sequences are SGHRS and YFSETQ. V lost 0 bases, J lost 4 bases, and 16 bases lay in between. The CDR3 region has the DNA TGCGCCAGCAGCTTGGGGCAGCCCGGCACTACCTATGGCTACACCTTC. Translated, it gives CASSLGQPGTTYGYTF.

The table lists this clone with a few counts. This chain joins TRBV2 and TRBJ2-1, with D hard to call. V lost 7 bases, J lost 4 bases, and 5 bases lay in between. The CDR3 spans 11 residues. In germline, CDR1 is SNHLY, CDR2 FYNNEI. CDR3 nucleotides: TGTGCCAGCACGTTATACAATGAGCAGTTCTTC. Encoded protein: CASTLYNEQFF.

This clone showed up just once. The V call is TRBV27, the J call TRBJ1-1; D remains unclear. V lost 5 bases to trimming and J lost 1 base, with 11 bases between them. This CDR3 comprises 14 residues. In germline, CDR1 is MNHEY, CDR2 SMNVEV (reference sequence). This CDR3 reads CASSPSAGNTEAFF. CDR3 DNA: TGTGCCAGCAGTCCCTCGGCGGGGAACACTGAAGCTTTCTTT.

This sequence joins TRBV28 and TRBJ1-2; D is unresolved. The V end lost 2 bases, the J end lost 6 bases, and 10 bases lay between the germline ends. The CDR3 has 13 residues. Germline V gene data show CDR1 as MDHEN and CDR2 as SYDVKM. The CDR3 sequence: CASSLAHEDGYTF. CDR3 in DNA: TGTGCCAGCAGTTTAGCCCATGAGGATGGCTACACCTTC.

The chain employs TRBV19 and TRBJ1-2, with a possible D match to TRBD1 (6 bases). The CDR3 has 13 residues. CDR1 LNHDA and CDR2 SQIVND come from the germline V gene (reference sequence). V was trimmed by 3 bases and J by 4 bases, leaving 9 bases between them. CDR3: CASSITGSYGYTF. The DNA for the CDR3 is TGTGCCAGTAGTATCACAGGGTCCTATGGCTACACCTTC.